This passage covers 25 T cell receptor beta chains from one sample sequenced in a study of identical twins. In TCRdb, the 5' RACE reads were re-called with MiXCR into one record per CDR3 protein. Among about 1.7 million distinct CDR3 sequences listed, around 33% were seen once. The specimen sequenced was cord blood. All receptors come from a newborn girl in good health.

V and J are TRBV7-9 and TRBJ2-7, with a possible D match to TRBD1 (5 bases). The V gene's germline CDR1 is SEHNR and CDR2 FQNEAQ (reference sequence). This CDR3 comprises 13 residues. V lost 3 bases, J lost 4 bases, and 10 bases lay in between. The DNA of the CDR3 is TGTGCCAGCAGCTTCCCAGGGAAGTACGAGCAGTACTTC. It encodes CASSFPGKYEQYF.

The rearrangement uses TRBV28 and TRBJ2-3; D is ambiguous. This CDR3 is built from 15 residues. Germline lookup yields CDR1 MDHEN and CDR2 SYDVKM. The V and J ends lost 2 bases and 3 bases respectively, with 12 bases between them. Written as DNA, the CDR3 is TGTGCCAGCAGTTTAAAGAAAAGGGCGACAGATACGCAGTATTTT. This codes for CASSLKKRATDTQYF.

This clonotype turned up a few times. This chain joins TRBV9 and TRBJ1-5; D unresolved. Trimming stripped 1 base from V and 9 bases from J, with 11 bases between. The germline gives CDR1 SGDLS, CDR2 YYNGEE. The CDR3 is 13 amino acids. The CDR3, as DNA: TGTGCCAGCAGCGTAACGTCGTGGGGGCCCCAGCATTTT. Its protein product is CASSVTSWGPQHF.

This clonotype has just a few counts. The CDR3 protein is CASRGLAGVDTQYF. Here the CDR3 DNA reads TGTGCCAGCAGGGGACTAGCGGGGGTGGATACGCAGTATTTT. The chain recombines TRBV3-1 with TRBJ2-3, with 14 bases lining up with TRBD2. J lost 6 bases, V lost 6 bases, and 2 bases had no gene match. There are 14 residues in the CDR3. The germline V gene has CDR1 LGHDT and CDR2 YNNKEL (reference sequence).

This clonotype was observed a few times. The V call is TRBV4-1, the J call TRBJ1-2; possible D gene TRBD1, 5 bases. Germline V CDR1 and CDR2: MGHRA, YSYEKL. V lost 2 bases to trimming and J lost 4 bases, with 11 bases between them. The CDR3 has 14 amino acids. The CDR3 nucleotides are TGCGCCAGCAGCCAAACGAAGGGGCCCTATGGCTACACCTTC. The encoded protein is CASSQTKGPYGYTF.

The chain has TRBV14 and TRBJ2-1, with no clear D. The CDR3 contains 15 residues. V was clipped by 2 bases and J by 3 bases, with 11 bases between them. Germline values: CDR1 SGHDN, CDR2 FVKESK. The CDR3 DNA follows: TGTGCCAGCAGCCAATTAATCGGTGGCTACAATGAGCAGTTCTTC. Translation gives CASSQLIGGYNEQFF. Looking up the rest from reference TRBV14 and TRBJ2-1 gives the full variable domain: EAGVTQFPSHSVIEKGQTVTLRCDPISGHDNLYWYRRVMGKEIKFLLHFVKESKQDESGMPNNRFLAERTGGTYSTLKVQPAELEDSGVYFCASSQLIGGYNEQFFGPGTRLTVL.

This clonotype was detected once. In this CDR3 the conserved last residue, phenylalanine or tryptophan, is missing, so a read error is likely. The rearrangement uses TRBV5-1 and TRBJ2-5, with D possibly being TRBD1 (7 bases). Germline V gives CDR1 SGHRS, CDR2 YFSETQ. Deletions cut 1 base from V and 5 bases from J, with 24 bases between. This CDR3 comprises 18 residues. The DNA of the CDR3 is TGCGCCAGCAGCTTGTCCCGCCAGGGGGGAGTTATCGCGGAGACCCAGTACCTC. Translation gives CASSLSRQGGVIAETQYL.

The chain has TRBV28 and TRBJ2-7; 11 bases are shared with TRBD2. The CDR3 consists of 15 residues. Trimming removed 3 bases from V and 3 bases from J; junction bases left unmatched: 4. Germline V lookup: CDR1 MDHEN, CDR2 SYDVKM. CDR3 bases: TGTGCCAGCAGTTTGGCTAGCGGGAGGTTCTACGAGCAGTACTTC. It specifies CASSLASGRFYEQYF.

This clonotype appeared many times. V and J are TRBV5-1 and TRBJ1-2, with TRBD1 as a possible D gene (6 bases). Germline V gene sequence: CDR1 SGHRS, CDR2 YFSETQ. The CDR3 contains 15 residues. V was pared by 3 bases and J by 0 bases, with 12 bases between. The CDR3 nucleotides read TGCGCCAGCAGCTCGGGGGACACGGCTAACTATGGCTACACCTTC. Encoded protein: CASSSGDTANYGYTF.

This clonotype was found once. CDR3 residues: CSVEAGGYNEQYF. CDR3 in DNA: TGCAGCGTTGAAGCGGGAGGGTACAATGAGCAGTACTTC. V is TRBV29-1 and J is TRBJ2-5; 8 bases are a match to TRBD2. J was trimmed by 11 bases and V by 1 base; bases with no gene match: 9. This CDR3 region has 13 residues. The germline V gene has CDR1 SQVTM and CDR2 ANQGSEA.

About this clonotype: An end of the junction differs from the germline gene, which may be a read error. The CDR3, as DNA: TGTGCCACCTGCAGAGATTTCGGACAGCCTAAGATCTCTGGGGCCAACGTCCTGACTTTC. This sequence encodes CATCRDFGQPKISGANVLTF. The chain couples TRBV15 to TRBJ2-6; D is possibly TRBD1 (6 bases). CDR1 and CDR2 from the germline V gene are LNHNV and YYDKDF (reference sequence). This CDR3 is 20 amino acids long.

This clonotype was detected only a few times. Written as DNA, the CDR3 is TGCAGTGACCTGACAGGGGTCCGCACTGAAGCTTTCTTT. The encoded protein is CSDLTGVRTEAFF. The chain joins TRBV20-1 to TRBJ1-1; 8 positions agree with TRBD1. The germline V gene encodes CDR1 DFQATT and CDR2 SNEGSKA (reference sequence). The CDR3 covers 13 residues. The V segment lost 7 bases and the J segment 4 bases; nucleotides outside the gene matches: 8.

This chain connects TRBV2 to TRBJ2-3, with 11 bases that match TRBD1. Per germline, CDR1 SNHLY and CDR2 FYNNEI. This CDR3 has 14 residues. V was clipped by 8 bases and J by 4 bases; unmatched bases: 5. CDR3 loop: CASGGQGASDTQYF. The CDR3 DNA reads TGTGCCAGCGGAGGACAGGGGGCTTCAGATACGCAGTATTTT. The variable domain in full, completed from reference TRBV2 and TRBJ2-3, reads EPEVTQTPSHQVTQMGQEVILRCVPISNHLYFYWYRQILGQKVEFLVSFYNNEISEKSEIFDDQFSVERPDGSNFTLKIRSTKLEDSAMYFCASGGQGASDTQYFGPGTRLTVL.

This clonotype was picked up a small number of times. The CDR3 region is CASSSSGDSGNTIYF. As DNA, the CDR3 is TGCGCCAGCAGCTCCAGCGGGGATTCTGGAAACACCATATATTTT. The chain couples TRBV5-1 to TRBJ1-3; D gene unclear. The CDR3 has 15 residues. CDR1 SGHRS and CDR2 YFSETQ come from the germline V gene. Trimming left V 3 bases short and J 1 base short, with 11 bases between.

This chain joins TRBV14 and TRBJ2-2; D possibly matches TRBD1 or TRBD2 (5 bases each). Between the trimmed V and J ends, which lost 4 bases and 10 bases, there was a span of 13 bases. This CDR3 comprises 13 residues. The V gene's germline CDR1 is SGHDN and CDR2 FVKESK. The DNA for the CDR3 is TGTGCCAGCAGCCGAGTAACCGGGACGGAGCTGTTTTTT. This translates into CASSRVTGTELFF.

This clonotype was counted only a few times. The rearrangement uses TRBV30 and TRBJ2-5; D remains ambiguous. V was trimmed by 0 bases and J by 2 bases, leaving 7 bases between them. Germline CDR1 and CDR2: GTSNPN and SVGIG (reference sequence). This CDR3 has 13 amino acids. The DNA for the CDR3 is TGTGCCTGGAGTGTGGGTAGGCAAGAGACCCAGTACTTC. Its protein is CAWSVGRQETQYF.

A few counts support this clonotype. The chain has TRBV5-1 and TRBJ2-5; D is unresolved. Germline V gives CDR1 SGHRS, CDR2 YFSETQ. The CDR3 loop spans 16 amino acids. V was trimmed by 4 bases and J by 11 bases, leaving 27 bases between them. The DNA of the CDR3 is TGCGCCAGCAGCCCGCGTTCCGTCCAGAATGTGAATGAGCAGTACTTC. This sequence encodes CASSPRSVQNVNEQYF.

This clonotype was counted between two and nine times. The chain carries TRBV28 and TRBJ2-1, with 12 nucleotides matching TRBD1. V lost 2 bases, J lost 9 bases, and 5 bases stayed unmatched. Germline CDR1 MDHEN, CDR2 SYDVKM. The CDR3 extends over 15 amino acids. The CDR3 reads CASSLLGQGAGEQFF. In nucleotides, the CDR3 is TGTGCCAGCAGTTTACTGGGACAGGGGGCAGGTGAGCAGTTCTTC.

This clonotype was observed a few times. This chain connects TRBV27 to TRBJ2-4; 9 bases align to TRBD1. The V and J ends lost 2 bases and 5 bases, in that order; junction bases with no gene match: 13. The CDR3 is made up of 18 amino acids. Germline V gene sequence: CDR1 MNHEY, CDR2 SMNVEV (reference sequence). DNA for the CDR3: TGTGCCAGCAGTTTAGGGCCCCCCGGGACAGGGCTTCAAAACATTCAGTACTTC. Encoded protein: CASSLGPPGTGLQNIQYF.

CDR3 in DNA: TGTGCCAGCAGTTACTCGTTCTCTCAGGGTGGCTATGGCTACACCTTC. This sequence encodes CASSYSFSQGGYGYTF. The V gene is TRBV6-5, the J gene TRBJ1-2, with D possibly TRBD1 on 5 matching bases. Germline CDR1 reads MNHEY; CDR2 reads SVGAGI. Trimming stripped 0 bases from V and 4 bases from J, with 15 bases between. The CDR3 totals 16 residues.

The chain is built from TRBV6-6 and TRBJ2-7; 7 nucleotides line up with TRBD1. Looked up from germline, CDR1 is MNHNY and CDR2 is SVGAGI (reference sequence). The length of the CDR3 is 14 residues. The ends lost 2 bases at V and 1 base at J; junction bases unmatched: 2. In DNA, the CDR3 is TGTGCCAGCAGTTACCCGGACAGGTCCTACGAGCAGTACTTC. Translation gives CASSYPDRSYEQYF.

V usage is TRBV20-1 and J usage is TRBJ1-2, with TRBD1 identical over 8 bases. This CDR3 is 15 amino acids long. The V gene end was trimmed by 3 bases and the J gene end by 8 bases; junction bases not matched to a gene: 14. Germline V CDR1 and CDR2: DFQATT, SNEGSKA (reference sequence). In DNA form, the CDR3 reads TGCAGTGCTAGGAGGTCAGGGGGCAGAACGAGCGGCTACACCTTC. Protein: CSARRSGGRTSGYTF.

V gene TRBV24-1 combines with J gene TRBJ2-1; 12 bases map to TRBD2. CDR3 length: 16 amino acids. CDR1 KGHDR and CDR2 SFDVKD come from the germline V gene. J was trimmed by 0 bases and V by 9 bases; bases with no gene match: 5. CDR3 bases: TGTGCCACCGGGGTGACTAGCGGGAGCTCCTACAATGAGCAGTTCTTC. It is translated as CATGVTSGSSYNEQFF.

This clonotype was observed a handful of times. This chain joins TRBV5-1 and TRBJ1-2; 9 bases map to TRBD1. The CDR3 covers 15 residues. The trim removed 0 bases at V and 8 bases at J, leaving 8 bases unmatched. The germline gives CDR1 SGHRS, CDR2 YFSETQ. The CDR3 sequence is CASSLAGSTGGGYTF. The DNA for the CDR3 is TGCGCCAGCAGCTTGGCTGGGTCAACAGGGGGCGGCTACACCTTC.

This clonotype has at least ten counts. This sequence joins TRBV5-1 and TRBJ1-4; D perhaps matches TRBD1 (5 bases). The V gene lost 7 bases and the J gene lost 7 bases, with 17 bases spanning the gap. The germline V gene has CDR1 SGHRS and CDR2 YFSETQ. The CDR3 is 14 residues long. The CDR3: CASHGRKGSEKLFF. CDR3 sequence (DNA): TGCGCCAGCCACGGACGGAAGGGGAGTGAAAAACTGTTTTTT.